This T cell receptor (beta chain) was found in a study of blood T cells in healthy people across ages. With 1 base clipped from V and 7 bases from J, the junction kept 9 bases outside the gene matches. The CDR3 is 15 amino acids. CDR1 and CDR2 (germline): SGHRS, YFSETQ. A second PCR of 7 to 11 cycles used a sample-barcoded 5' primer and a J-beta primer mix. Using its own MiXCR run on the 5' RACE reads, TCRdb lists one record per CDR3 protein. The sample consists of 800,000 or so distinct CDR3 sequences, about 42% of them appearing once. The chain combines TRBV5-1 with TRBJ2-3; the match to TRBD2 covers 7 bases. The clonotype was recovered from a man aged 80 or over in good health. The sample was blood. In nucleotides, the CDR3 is TGCGCCAGCAGCTTGTCGGGAGGTTGGCAGAATACGCAGTATTTT. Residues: CASSLSGGWQNTQYF.